This T cell receptor (beta chain) was identified during a study of blood T cell repertoires in COVID-19. Study-wide context: Acute and convalescent COVID-19 samples came from the United States, Italy and Spain.

The V end was cut by 4 bases, the J end by 8 bases, with 10 bases between. CDR1 and CDR2 (germline): SGHRS, YFSETQ. This CDR3 has 12 residues. Assignment of participants to cohorts was predicated upon participant-reported clinical history. Exposed study participants had met a COVID-19 case within 2 weeks before entry. Original data processing: Reference gene primer amplification gave nucleated cell count estimates. The assay was immunoSEQ multiplex PCR, and TCRdb's table has in-frame clones only and misses some. V and J calls and clone size follow that table, whereas D and trimming were derived from the DNA. The table lists around 340,000 clones, about nine tenths of them singletons.

The sequence came from a woman aged 25 to 39 who had been exposed to COVID-19. The rearrangement joins TRBV5-1 to TRBJ2-1; possible D gene TRBD1, 5 bases. Specimen: PBMCs or T cells enriched from blood (not recorded which). The CDR3 loop reads CASSLTGHEQFF. In DNA, the CDR3 is TGCGCCAGCAGCCTAACAGGTCATGAGCAGTTCTTC.